The present entry profiles one TCR beta chain with its context. The sample is drawn from a study of control samples from healthy donors and cancer patients. Sequenced by immunoSEQ multiplex PCR; TCRdb stores in-frame clones only, minus some. This sample has about 160,000 clones, with 93% found just once. V shed 1 base and J shed 1 base, with 16 bases lying between them. The germline gives CDR1 SGHTA, CDR2 FQGNSA. The CDR3 consists of 17 residues. Source material: blood. The genes are TRBV7-2 and TRBJ1-2, with a possible D match to TRBD1 (5 bases). This clonotype originated in a woman aged 60-75 years in good health. Here the CDR3 reads CASSLEAGLLGNYGYTF. In DNA, the CDR3 is TGTGCCAGCAGCTTAGAGGCAGGGCTTTTGGGTAACTATGGCTACACCTTC. Full variable domain (remainder filled in from reference TRBV7-2 and TRBJ1-2): GAGVSQSPSNKVTEKGKDVELRCDPISGHTALYWYRQSLGQGLEFLIYFQGNSAPDKSGLPSDRFSAERTGGSVSTLTIQRTQQEDSAVYLCASSLEAGLLGNYGYTFGSGTRLTVV.